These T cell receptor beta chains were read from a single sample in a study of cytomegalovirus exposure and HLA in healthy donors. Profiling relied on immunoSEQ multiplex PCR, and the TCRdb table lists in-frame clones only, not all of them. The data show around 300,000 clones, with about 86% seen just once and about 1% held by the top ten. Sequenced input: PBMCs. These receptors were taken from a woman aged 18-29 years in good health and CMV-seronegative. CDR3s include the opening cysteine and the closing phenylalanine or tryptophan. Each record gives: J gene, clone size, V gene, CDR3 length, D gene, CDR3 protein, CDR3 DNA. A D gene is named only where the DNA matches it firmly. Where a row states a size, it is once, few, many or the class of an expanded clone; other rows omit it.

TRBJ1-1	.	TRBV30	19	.	CAWSSLKRRGRVMNTEAFF	TGTGCCTGGAGTTCCCTAAAAAGAAGGGGGAGAGTCATGAACACTGAAGCTTTCTTT
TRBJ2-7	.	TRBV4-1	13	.	CASSREGGYEQYF	TGCGCCAGCAGCCGGGAAGGGGGCTACGAGCAGTACTTC
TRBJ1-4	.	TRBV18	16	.	CASSPTGVKTNEKLFF	TGTGCCAGCTCACCAACGGGGGTGAAAACTAATGAAAAACTGTTTTTT
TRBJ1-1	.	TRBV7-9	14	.	CASSAGNLNTEAFF	TGTGCCAGCTCTGCAGGGAACCTGAACACTGAAGCTTTCTTT
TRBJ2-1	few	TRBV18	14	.	CASSPPWQGSEQFF	TGTGCCAGCTCACCACCGTGGCAGGGCAGTGAGCAGTTCTTC
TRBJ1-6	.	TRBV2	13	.	CASSGRGNSPLHF	TGTGCCAGCAGTGGAAGGGGCAATTCACCCCTCCACTTT
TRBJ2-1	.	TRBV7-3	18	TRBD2	CASSWGLAGEFYYNEQFF	TGTGCCAGCAGCTGGGGACTAGCGGGGGAATTCTACTACAATGAGCAGTTCTTC
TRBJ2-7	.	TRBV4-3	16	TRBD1	CASSQAPDRGSYEQYF	TGCGCCAGCAGCCAAGCCCCGGACAGGGGCTCCTACGAGCAGTACTTC
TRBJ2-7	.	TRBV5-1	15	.	CASSDRGQFSYEQYF	TGCGCCAGCAGCGACCGAGGACAGTTTTCCTACGAGCAGTACTTC
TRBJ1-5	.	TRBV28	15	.	CASSLEVLGNQPQHF	TGTGCCAGCAGTTTGGAGGTTTTGGGCAATCAGCCCCAGCATTTT
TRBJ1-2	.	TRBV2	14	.	CASGRTVQPNGYTF	TGTGCCAGCGGTCGGACAGTTCAGCCCAATGGCTACACCTTC
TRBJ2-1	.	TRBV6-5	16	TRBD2	CASSSVSGTSRGEQFF	TGTGCCAGCAGTTCAGTCTCCGGGACTAGCCGTGGTGAGCAGTTCTTC
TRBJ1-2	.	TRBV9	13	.	CASSGGTLDGYTF	TGTGCCAGCAGCGGGGGGACTCTGGATGGCTACACCTTC
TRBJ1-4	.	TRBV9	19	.	CASSPRGGVSLATNEKLFF	TGTGCCAGCAGCCCCCGAGGGGGGGTCAGCCTTGCAACTAATGAAAAACTGTTTTTT
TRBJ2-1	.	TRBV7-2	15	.	CASSLGNGLFDEQFF	TGTGCCAGCAGCTTAGGGAATGGACTATTTGACGAGCAGTTCTTC
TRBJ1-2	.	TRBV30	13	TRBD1	CAWTYPGGYGYTF	TGTGCCTGGACCTATCCAGGGGGTTATGGCTACACCTTC
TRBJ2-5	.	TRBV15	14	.	CATSRAGGRQTQYF	TGTGCCACCAGCAGAGCCGGGGGTCGACAGACCCAGTACTTC
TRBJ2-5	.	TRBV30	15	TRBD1	CAWRTRGQGKETQYF	TGTGCCTGGAGAACCCGGGGACAGGGGAAGGAGACCCAGTACTTC
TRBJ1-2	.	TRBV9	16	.	CASSPWGGEANYGYTF	TGTGCCAGCAGCCCCTGGGGAGGAGAAGCTAACTATGGCTACACCTTC
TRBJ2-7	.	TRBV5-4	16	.	CASSLGGYRFSYEQYF	TGTGCCAGCAGCTTGGGGGGTTACAGGTTCTCCTACGAGCAGTACTTC
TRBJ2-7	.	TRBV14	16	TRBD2	CASSHGLAGRFYEQYF	TGTGCCAGCAGCCACGGACTAGCGGGGAGATTTTACGAGCAGTACTTC
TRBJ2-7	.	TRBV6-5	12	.	CASHYRGGEQYF	TGTGCCAGCCATTACAGGGGGGGCGAGCAGTACTTC
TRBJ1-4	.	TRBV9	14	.	CASSGGATNEKLFF	TGTGCCAGCAGCGGAGGTGCAACTAATGAAAAACTGTTTTTT
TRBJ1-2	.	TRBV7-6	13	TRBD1	CASSPRDRGGYTF	TGTGCCAGCAGCCCCCGGGACAGGGGTGGCTACACCTTC
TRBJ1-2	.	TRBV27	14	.	CASRGQFNNYGYTF	TGTGCCAGCCGAGGACAGTTCAATAACTATGGCTACACCTTC
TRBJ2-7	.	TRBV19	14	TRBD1	CASSSGTVSYEQYF	TGTGCCAGTAGTTCCGGGACAGTTTCCTACGAGCAGTACTTC
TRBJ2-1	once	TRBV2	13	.	CASSPTSYNEQFF	TGTGCCAGCAGCCCGACTAGCTACAATGAGCAGTTCTTC
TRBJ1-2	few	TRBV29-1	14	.	CSVEAQDLNYGYTF	TGCAGCGTTGAGGCACAGGATCTCAACTATGGCTACACCTTC
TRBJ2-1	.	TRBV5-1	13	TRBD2	CASSGTSYDEQFF	TGCGCCAGCAGCGGGACTAGTTACGATGAGCAGTTCTTC
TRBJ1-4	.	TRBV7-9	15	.	CASSLPAGGMEKLFF	TGTGCCAGCAGCTTACCCGCGGGAGGGATGGAAAAACTGTTTTTT
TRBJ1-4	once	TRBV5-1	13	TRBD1	CASSSDRGEKLFF	TGCGCCAGCAGCTCGGACAGGGGGGAAAAACTGTTTTTT
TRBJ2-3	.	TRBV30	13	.	CAWTSDSSDTQYF	TGTGCCTGGACTAGCGATAGTTCAGATACGCAGTATTTT
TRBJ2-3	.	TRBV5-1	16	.	CASSLDRGFVGDTQYF	TGCGCCAGCAGCTTGGATAGGGGTTTCGTCGGAGATACGCAGTATTTT
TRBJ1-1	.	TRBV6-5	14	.	CASSTPGSRTEAFF	TGTGCCAGCAGTACCCCAGGGTCTAGGACTGAAGCTTTCTTT
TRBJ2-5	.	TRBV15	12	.	CATSPARETQYF	TGTGCCACCAGCCCAGCGCGGGAGACCCAGTACTTC
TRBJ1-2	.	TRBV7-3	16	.	CASSLTWTGNYYGYTF	TGTGCCAGCAGCTTAACCTGGACGGGGAACTACTATGGCTACACCTTC
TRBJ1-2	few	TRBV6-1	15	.	CASSEQGGESYGYTF	TGTGCCAGCAGTGAACAGGGCGGCGAATCCTATGGCTACACCTTC
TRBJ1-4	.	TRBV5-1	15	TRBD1	CASSLYRGRNEKLFF	TGCGCCAGCAGCTTGTACAGGGGGCGCAATGAAAAACTGTTTTTT
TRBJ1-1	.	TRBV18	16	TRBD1	CASSPPYRGRNTEAFF	TGTGCCAGCTCACCACCCTACAGGGGGCGGAACACTGAAGCTTTCTTT
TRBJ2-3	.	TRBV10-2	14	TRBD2	CASSRLAGADTQYF	TGCGCCAGCTCTCGGCTAGCGGGAGCAGATACGCAGTATTTT
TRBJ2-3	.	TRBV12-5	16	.	CASGFWGGLSTDTQYF	TGTGCTAGTGGTTTCTGGGGCGGATTAAGCACAGATACGCAGTATTTT
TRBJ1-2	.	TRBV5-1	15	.	CASSLVGGLGYGYTF	TGCGCCAGCAGCTTGGTAGGGGGTTTGGGCTATGGCTACACCTTC
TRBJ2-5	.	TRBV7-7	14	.	CASSPTGGRETQYF	TGTGCTAGCAGCCCGACCGGGGGTAGGGAGACCCAGTACTTC
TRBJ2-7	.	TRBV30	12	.	CAWSVLVYEQYF	.
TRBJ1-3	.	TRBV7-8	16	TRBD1	CASSSRQGREGNTIYF	TGTGCCAGCAGCTCTCGACAGGGGAGGGAAGGAAACACCATATATTTT
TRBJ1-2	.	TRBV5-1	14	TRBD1	CASSTGTGNYGYTF	TGCGCCAGCAGCACCGGGACAGGGAACTATGGCTACACCTTC
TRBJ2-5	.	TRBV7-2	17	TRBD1	CASSFLRDSKAIGTQYF	TGTGCCAGCAGCTTCCTTAGGGACAGTAAAGCTATAGGGACCCAGTACTTC
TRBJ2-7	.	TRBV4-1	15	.	CASSQDQRRGYEQYF	TGCGCCAGCAGCCAAGATCAGCGCAGAGGCTACGAGCAGTACTTC
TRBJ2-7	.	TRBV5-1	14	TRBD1	CASSSTGGLYEQYF	TGCGCCAGCAGTTCTACAGGGGGCTTGTACGAGCAGTACTTC
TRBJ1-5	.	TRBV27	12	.	CASSSGQKPQHF	TGTGCCAGCAGTTCCGGACAGAAGCCCCAGCATTTT
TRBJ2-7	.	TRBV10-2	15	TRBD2	CASKVAGEYHYEQYF	TGCGCCAGCAAAGTAGCGGGGGAGTACCACTACGAGCAGTACTTC
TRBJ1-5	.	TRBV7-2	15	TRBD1	CASSGQGASNQPQHF	TGTGCCAGCAGCGGACAGGGGGCGAGCAATCAGCCCCAGCATTTT
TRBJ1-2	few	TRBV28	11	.	CASRERYGYTF	TGTGCCAGCAGAGAGAGGTATGGCTACACCTTC
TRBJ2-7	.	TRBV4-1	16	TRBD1	CASSHMLGTGYGEQYF	TGCGCCAGCAGCCATATGCTCGGGACAGGGTATGGCGAGCAGTACTTC
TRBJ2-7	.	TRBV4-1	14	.	CASSQAQSSYEQYF	TGCGCCAGCAGCCAAGCACAGAGCTCCTACGAGCAGTACTTC